This TCR beta chain emerged from a study of blood T cell repertoires in COVID-19. As for the study in general: The cDNA or gDNA used as material had been derived from T cells, B-cell-depleted T cells, or PBMCs.

The CDR3 extends over 11 amino acids. Per the germline V gene, CDR1 is DFQATT and CDR2 is SNEGSKA (reference sequence). The V and J ends lost 4 bases and 5 bases, in that order; junction bases with no gene match: 1. The Seattle site enrolled patients during active infection and followed them longitudinally. As originally analysed: How many nucleated cells were present was estimated from reference gene primer amplification. Measured with immunoSEQ multiplex PCR; TCRdb has only the in-frame clones, and not every one. The V and J calls and clone size were taken over from that table, and D and trimming were inferred from the DNA. Found here are 390,000 or so clones, roughly 90% of them singletons; the top ten hold 3%.

This rearrangement joins TRBV20-1 to TRBJ2-7, with 8 positions matching TRBD2. The sample was peripheral blood. The sequence came from a woman aged 25 to 45 with COVID-19, enrolled during active disease. In nucleotides, the CDR3 is TGCAGTGCTAAAGCGGGAGACGAGCAGTACGTC. This gives the protein CSAKAGDEQYV.